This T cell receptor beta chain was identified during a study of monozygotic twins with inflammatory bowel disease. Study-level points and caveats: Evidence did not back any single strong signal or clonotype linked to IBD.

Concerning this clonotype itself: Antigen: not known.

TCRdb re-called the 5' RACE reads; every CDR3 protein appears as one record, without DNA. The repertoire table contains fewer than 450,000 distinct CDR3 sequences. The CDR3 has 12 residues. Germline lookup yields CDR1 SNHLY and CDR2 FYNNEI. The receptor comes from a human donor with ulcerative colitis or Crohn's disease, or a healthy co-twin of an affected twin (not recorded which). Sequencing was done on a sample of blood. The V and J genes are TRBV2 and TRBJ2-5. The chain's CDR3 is CASNPHQETQYF.